Below are 21 T cell receptor beta chains sequenced from a single sample in a study of cytomegalovirus exposure and HLA in healthy donors. The PCR employed 60 Vbeta primers together with 13 Jbeta primers. Generated by immunoSEQ multiplex PCR, the TCRdb table keeps only in-frame clones and is missing some. The table includes approximately 190,000 clones, 80% to 85% detected once. The sequenced sample was PBMCs. These receptors originate from a boy between 10 and 17 years old in good health and CMV-seronegative.

V usage is TRBV9 and J usage is TRBJ1-3, with D unclear. CDR1 and CDR2 from the germline V gene are SGDLS and YYNGEE. The V end lost 0 bases, the J end lost 5 bases, and 9 bases lay between the germline ends. The CDR3 length is 14 residues. The CDR3 loop reads CASSVAGERNTIYF. The CDR3, as DNA: TGTGCCAGCAGCGTAGCCGGGGAAAGAAACACCATATATTTT. The full variable domain, completed using reference TRBV9 and TRBJ1-3, is DSGVTQTPKHLITATGQRVTLRCSPRSGDLSVYWYQQSLDQGLQFLIQYYNGEERAKGNILERFSAQQFPDLHSELNLSSLELGDSALYFCASSVAGERNTIYFGEGSWLTVV.

The gene calls are TRBV11-2 and TRBJ2-6, with 8 bases that match TRBD1. The V segment lost 5 bases and the J segment 0 bases; nucleotides outside the gene matches: 6. Germline CDR1 SGHAT, CDR2 FQNNGV. This CDR3 is built from 17 residues. The DNA for the CDR3 is TGTGCCAGCAGCCCGCGGACAGGGAGCTCTGGGGCCAACGTCCTGACTTTC. Protein sequence: CASSPRTGSSGANVLTF.

The chain links TRBV4-1 to TRBJ2-5; D not resolved. The germline V gene has CDR1 MGHRA and CDR2 YSYEKL. This CDR3 region has 14 residues. V was clipped by 4 bases and J by 4 bases, with 13 bases between them. Written as DNA, the CDR3 is TGCGCCAGCAGCCGGGCAGGCTTCCGAGAGACCCAGTACTTC. As protein: CASSRAGFRETQYF.

The chain joins TRBV11-2 to TRBJ1-5; D not resolved. The CDR3 sequence is 17 residues long. The germline CDR1 and CDR2 sequences are SGHAT and FQNNGV. Trimming pared 5 bases from V and 1 base from J, leaving 18 bases between. CDR3 in DNA: TGTGCCAGCAGCCAGACCCCAGGCGTGTTGAGCAATCAGCCCCAGCATTTT. Translated, it gives CASSQTPGVLSNQPQHF.

V and J are TRBV4-1 and TRBJ1-6; 11 bases agree with TRBD1. Per germline, CDR1 MGHRA and CDR2 YSYEKL. V lost 5 bases to trimming and J lost 9 bases; unmatched junction nucleotides: 6. CDR3 size: 15 residues. As DNA, the CDR3 is TGCGCCAGCAGCACCCCGGGACAGGGGGTTTCACCCCTCCACTTT. Translating it yields CASSTPGQGVSPLHF.

The J gene is TRBJ2-6, the V gene TRBV11-1; D call uncertain. The length of the CDR3 is 14 residues. Trimming removed 6 bases from V and 0 bases from J, with 6 bases in between. Germline V CDR1 and CDR2: SGHAT, FQDESV (reference sequence). CDR3 protein: CASRSSSGANVLTF. CDR3 DNA sequence: TGTGCCAGCAGGTCCTCCTCTGGGGCCAACGTCCTGACTTTC.

The chain carries TRBV7-6 and TRBJ2-5, with a weak D call TRBD1 (5 bases). V was trimmed by 2 bases and J by 4 bases, leaving 11 bases between them. This CDR3 has 14 amino acids. Germline CDR1 reads SGHVS; CDR2 reads FNYEAQ. CDR3 nucleotides: TGTGCCAGCAGCTTATTTGAACAGGCAGAGACCCAGTACTTC. This translates into CASSLFEQAETQYF.

J is TRBJ2-1 and V is TRBV10-3, with D possibly TRBD2 on 5 matching bases. V was clipped by 9 bases and J by 5 bases, with 20 bases between them. CDR3 length: 15 residues. CDR1 is ENHRY, CDR2 SYGVKD, per germline. This CDR3 is CAIRERTYDDNEQFF. The CDR3 nucleotides are TGTGCCATTCGAGAAAGGACTTACGATGACAATGAGCAGTTCTTC.

This sequence joins TRBV6-6 and TRBJ2-7, with 8 bases aligning to TRBD1. V lost 4 bases and J lost 3; bases outside the gene matches: 8. The CDR3 contains 15 residues. Germline V lookup: CDR1 MNHNY, CDR2 SVGAGI (reference sequence). CDR3 DNA: TGTGCCAGCAGTTCCGGACAGGGTGATTACTACGAGCAGTACTTC. It is translated as CASSSGQGDYYEQYF.

This chain uses TRBV30 with TRBJ1-2; 7 bases match TRBD1. With V trimmed by 7 bases and J by 9 bases, 17 bases remained unmatched. The CDR3 contains 14 residues. Germline-derived CDR1 and CDR2 are GTSNPN and SVGIG (reference sequence). In DNA, the CDR3 is TGTGCCTCCGAACTACAGGGGATAGTAGGGAGCTACACCTTC. Its protein product is CASELQGIVGSYTF.

J is TRBJ1-1 and V is TRBV6-6; a weak D match, TRBD1 (5 bases). Germline values: CDR1 MNHNY, CDR2 SVGAGI (reference sequence). This CDR3 region has 13 residues. V was trimmed by 6 bases and J by 11 bases, leaving 19 bases between them. This chain's CDR3 is CASSPGRLLGAFF. CDR3 sequence (DNA): TGTGCCAGCAGCCCAGGGAGGCTCTTAGGGGCTTTCTTT.

V is TRBV7-2 and J is TRBJ2-1; perhaps TRBD2 as D (5 bases). Germline V gene lookup returns CDR1 SGHTA and CDR2 FQGNSA. Trimming left V 2 bases short and J 5 bases short, with 16 bases between. The CDR3 covers 16 residues. Here the CDR3 reads CASSLNSVIRDNEQFF. CDR3 in DNA: TGTGCCAGCAGCTTAAATAGCGTAATTCGGGACAATGAGCAGTTCTTC. The complete variable domain, with remaining parts taken from reference TRBV7-2 and TRBJ2-1, reads GAGVSQSPSNKVTEKGKDVELRCDPISGHTALYWYRQSLGQGLEFLIYFQGNSAPDKSGLPSDRFSAERTGGSVSTLTIQRTQQEDSAVYLCASSLNSVIRDNEQFFGPGTRLTVL.

This chain uses TRBV9 with TRBJ1-6; D is perhaps TRBD1 (5 bases). Germline values: CDR1 SGDLS, CDR2 YYNGEE. V dropped 7 bases and J dropped 4 bases, with 9 bases sitting between them. This CDR3 region has 13 residues. The CDR3, as DNA: TGTGCCAGCCAGGGAGGGTATAATTCACCCCTCCACTTT. Protein: CASQGGYNSPLHF.

This rearrangement joins TRBV28 to TRBJ1-1; TRBD1 is a possible D gene (5 bases). V was shortened by 5 bases and J by 2 bases, with 15 bases between the two germline ends. Germline CDR1 and CDR2: MDHEN and SYDVKM. The CDR3 totals 15 residues. The CDR3 bases are TGTGCCAGCAGTCCCCCTGGGGCAGGAAACACTGAAGCTTTCTTT. Amino acids: CASSPPGAGNTEAFF.

About this clone: Other DNA variants within this sample encode the same CDR3. V is TRBV5-5 and J is TRBJ2-7, with no clear D. From germline, CDR1 is SGHKS and CDR2 YYEKEE (reference sequence). Trimming cost V 3 bases and J 0 bases, with 10 bases left between them. CDR3 length equals 14 residues. CDR3 in amino acids: CASSSGGISYEQYF. The CDR3 DNA reads TGTGCCAGCAGCTCTGGCGGAATCTCCTACGAGCAGTACTTC.

This clone was seen just once. The V call is TRBV7-9, the J call TRBJ2-2, with D possibly TRBD1 on 7 matching bases. The CDR3 is 17 amino acids. The V and J ends lost 3 bases and 0 bases respectively, with 14 bases between them. Germline loops: CDR1 SEHNR, CDR2 FQNEAQ (reference sequence). The CDR3 protein is CASSLYSGGPNTGELFF. The CDR3 DNA reads as TGTGCCAGCAGCTTGTACTCAGGGGGGCCGAACACCGGGGAGCTGTTTTTT.

The DNA for the CDR3 is TGTGCCAGCAGTGAGATCCCCCTCACTCACGAGCAGTACTTC. It specifies CASSEIPLTHEQYF. V gene TRBV2 combines with J gene TRBJ2-7; D gene ambiguous. CDR3 length: 14 amino acids. The germline V gene has CDR1 SNHLY and CDR2 FYNNEI. The V gene lost 3 bases and the J gene lost 5 bases, with 14 bases spanning the gap.

The V gene is TRBV2, the J gene TRBJ1-2; 8 bases fit TRBD1. The V gene end was trimmed by 6 bases and the J gene end by 1 base; junction bases not matched to a gene: 7. Germline V gene data show CDR1 as SNHLY and CDR2 as FYNNEI. CDR3 length equals 15 residues. The CDR3 region has the DNA TGTGCCAGCAGCGATCGGACAGGGAATAACTATGGCTACACCTTC. Its protein product is CASSDRTGNNYGYTF. The variable domain in full, with the rest retrieved from reference TRBV2 and TRBJ1-2, is EPEVTQTPSHQVTQMGQEVILRCVPISNHLYFYWYRQILGQKVEFLVSFYNNEISEKSEIFDDQFSVERPDGSNFTLKIRSTKLEDSAMYFCASSDRTGNNYGYTFGSGTRLTVV.

The chain recombines TRBV9 with TRBJ2-7; a weak D match, TRBD2 (6 bases). V shed 4 bases and J shed 6 bases, with 14 bases lying between them. Germline CDR1 SGDLS, CDR2 YYNGEE. The CDR3 spans 13 residues. Written as DNA, the CDR3 is TGTGCCAGCAGCCCAGCCGGAGGGACCGAGCAGTACTTC. It specifies CASSPAGGTEQYF.

In nucleotides, the CDR3 is TGTGCCAGCAGAGACAGGCAGGGAGTCACTGAAGCTTTCTTT. As protein: CASRDRQGVTEAFF. This rearrangement joins TRBV21-1 to TRBJ1-1; the D segment call TRBD1 is taken from the table without a DNA check. TRBV21-1 is shown as a pseudogene. The CDR3 consists of 14 residues.

The chain has TRBV15 and TRBJ2-5; a possible D gene is TRBD2 (5 bases). The CDR3 contains 15 residues. In germline, CDR1 is LNHNV, CDR2 YYDKDF (reference sequence). Trimming took 5 bases from V and 1 from J, leaving 14 bases between them. CDR3 in amino acids: CATSRQRVFQETQYF. Here the CDR3 DNA reads TGTGCCACCAGCCGGCAGAGGGTATTCCAAGAGACCCAGTACTTC.